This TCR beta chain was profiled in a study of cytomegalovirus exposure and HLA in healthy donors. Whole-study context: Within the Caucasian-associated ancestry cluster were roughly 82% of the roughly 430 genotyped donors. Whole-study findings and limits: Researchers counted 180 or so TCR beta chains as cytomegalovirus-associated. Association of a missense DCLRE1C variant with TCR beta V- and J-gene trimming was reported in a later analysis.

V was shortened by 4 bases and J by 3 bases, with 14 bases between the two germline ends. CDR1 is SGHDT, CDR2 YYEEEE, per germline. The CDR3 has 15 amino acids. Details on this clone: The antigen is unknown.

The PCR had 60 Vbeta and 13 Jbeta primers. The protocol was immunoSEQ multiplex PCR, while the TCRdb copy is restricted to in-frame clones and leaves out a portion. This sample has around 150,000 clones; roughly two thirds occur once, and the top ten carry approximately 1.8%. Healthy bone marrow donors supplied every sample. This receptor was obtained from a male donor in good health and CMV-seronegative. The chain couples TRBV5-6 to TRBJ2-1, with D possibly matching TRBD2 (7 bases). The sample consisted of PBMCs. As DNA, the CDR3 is TGTGCCAGCAGCCTGGGGGGGGGCAACTACAATGAGCAGTTCTTC. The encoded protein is CASSLGGGNYNEQFF.